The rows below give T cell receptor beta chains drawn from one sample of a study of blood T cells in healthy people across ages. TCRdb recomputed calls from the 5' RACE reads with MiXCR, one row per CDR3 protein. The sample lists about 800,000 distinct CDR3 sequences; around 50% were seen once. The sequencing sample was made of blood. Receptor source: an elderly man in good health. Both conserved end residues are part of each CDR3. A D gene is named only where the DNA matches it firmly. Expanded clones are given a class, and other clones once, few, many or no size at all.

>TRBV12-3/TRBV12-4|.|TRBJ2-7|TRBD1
TGTGCCAGCACCTACGGACAGGGATCCTACGAGCAGTACTTC
CASTYGQGSYEQYF
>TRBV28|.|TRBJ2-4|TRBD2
TGTGCCAGCAGTCGATCTAGCGGGAGCGCAGCCAAAAACATTCAGTACTTC
CASSRSSGSAAKNIQYF
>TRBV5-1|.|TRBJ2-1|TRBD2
TGCACCAGCAGCTCTACAACTAGCGGGTTCTACAATGAGCAGTTCTTC
CTSSSTTSGFYNEQFF
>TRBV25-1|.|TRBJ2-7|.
TGTGCCAGCAGTGTCCACAGAAACCCCTACGAGCAGTACTTC
CASSVHRNPYEQYF
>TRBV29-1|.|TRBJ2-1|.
TGCAGCGTTGAAGCGGGAAGAAATGGGCAGTTCTTC
CSVEAGRNGQFF
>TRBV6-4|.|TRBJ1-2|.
TGTGCCAGCAGTGACGGTCCAGGGGAACTCCATGGCTACACCTTC
CASSDGPGELHGYTF
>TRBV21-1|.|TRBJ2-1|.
TGTGCCAGCACCTGGATCGGGTCTTACACGAATGAGCAGTTCTTC
CASTWIGSYTNEQFF
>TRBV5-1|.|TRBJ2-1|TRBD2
TGCGCCAGCAGCTCCGGGACTAGCAACAATGAGCAGTTCTTC
CASSSGTSNNEQFF
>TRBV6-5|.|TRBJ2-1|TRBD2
TGTGCCAGCAGTTACTCGGCTAGCGGGAACTACAATGAGCAGTTCTTC
CASSYSASGNYNEQFF
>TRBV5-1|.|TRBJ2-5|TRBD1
TGCGCCAGCAGCAGAATAAGACAGGGGGGAGAGACCCAGTACTTC
CASSRIRQGGETQYF
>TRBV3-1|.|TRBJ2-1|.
TGTGCCAGCAGCCATTCCGGGAATGAGCAGTTCTTC
CASSHSGNEQFF
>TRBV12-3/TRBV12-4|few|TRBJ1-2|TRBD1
TGTGCCAGCAGTGAACCGGGACAGGGCGACTATGGCTACACCTTC
CASSEPGQGDYGYTF
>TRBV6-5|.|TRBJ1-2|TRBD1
TGTGCCAGCAATACCGGGACAGGGGACCGCTACACCTTC
CASNTGTGDRYTF
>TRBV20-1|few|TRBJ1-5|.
TGCAGTGCTAGTTCCCCAGGAGATCAGCCCCAGCATTTT
CSASSPGDQPQHF
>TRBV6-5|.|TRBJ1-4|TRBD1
TGTGCCAGCAGCCAGGGACAGGCCGTCGAAAAACTGTTTTTT
CASSQGQAVEKLFF
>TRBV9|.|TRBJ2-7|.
TGTGCCAGCAGCGTAGGTGGGAGTAGGGCCTACGAGCAGTACTTC
CASSVGGSRAYEQYF
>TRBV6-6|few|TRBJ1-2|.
TGTGCCAGCAGTTACGGGGGGGTTGATGGCTACACCTTC
CASSYGGVDGYTF
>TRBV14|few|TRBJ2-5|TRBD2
TGTGCCAGCAGCCAAGCGGGACTAGCGGGAGCCGCTGAGACCCAGTACTTC
CASSQAGLAGAAETQYF
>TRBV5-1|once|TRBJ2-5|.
TGCGCCACTTCAATTCCGGGAAACGAAGGGACCCAGTACTTC
CATSIPGNEGTQYF
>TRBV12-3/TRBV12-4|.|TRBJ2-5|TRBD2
TGTGCCAGCAGCCGGACTAGCGGGACCTACTACAATGAGCAGTACTTC
CASSRTSGTYYNEQYF
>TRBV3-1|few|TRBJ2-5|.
TGTGCCAGCAGCCAGGCCAGATCCTACGGGCAGTACTTC
CASSQARSYGQYF
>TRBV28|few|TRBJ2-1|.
TGTGCCAGCAGGAAAGCGGGCAACTCCTACAATGAGCAGTTCTTC
CASRKAGNSYNEQFF
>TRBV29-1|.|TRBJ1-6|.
TGCAGCGTAACGGACGGAACGGGTTCACCCCTCCACTTT
CSVTDGTGSPLHF
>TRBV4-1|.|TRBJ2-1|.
TGCGCCAGCAGCCAAACTGGGAGGACAGCTCGGGGTGAGCAGTTCTTC
CASSQTGRTARGEQFF
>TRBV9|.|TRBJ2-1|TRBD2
TGTGCCAGCAGCGTAGCTGGTGAGCGGGAGGGGTCTAGCCATGAGCAGTTCTTC
CASSVAGEREGSSHEQFF
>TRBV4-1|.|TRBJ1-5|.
TGCGCCAGCAGCCATCGAGGCCATAGCAATCAGCCCCAGCATTTT
CASSHRGHSNQPQHF
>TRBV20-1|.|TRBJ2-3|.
TGCAGTGCTAGAGATACGGCGAGGTCCACAGATACGCAGTATTTT
CSARDTARSTDTQYF
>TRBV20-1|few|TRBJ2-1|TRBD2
TGCAGTGCTAGAAAGAGACTAGCAGTCAATGAGCAGTTCTTC
CSARKRLAVNEQFF
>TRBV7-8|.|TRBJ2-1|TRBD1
TGTGCCAGCAGCCCCACTAGACAGGGAAACAATGAGCAGTTCTTC
CASSPTRQGNNEQFF
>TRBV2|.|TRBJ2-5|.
TGTGCCAGCAGTGGGAGGACTGGGAACCAAGAGACCCAGTACTTC
CASSGRTGNQETQYF
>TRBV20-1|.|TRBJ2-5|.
TGCAGTGCACGGGCCTCGAGGGAGACCCAGTACTTC
CSARASRETQYF
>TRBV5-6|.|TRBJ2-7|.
TGTGCCGGCAGCTCCCGTGGCAGGATGCCTCCCGAGCAGTACTTC
CAGSSRGRMPPEQYF
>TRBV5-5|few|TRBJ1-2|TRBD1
TGTGCCAGCAGCGTGGGCGGACAGGGTGGCTACACCTTC
CASSVGGQGGYTF
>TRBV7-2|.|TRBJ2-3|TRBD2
TGTGCCAGCAGCCGACTAGCGGGGACTAGCACAGATACGCAGTATTTT
CASSRLAGTSTDTQYF
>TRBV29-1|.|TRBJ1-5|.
TGCAGCGTTGTTGACAGATACAATCAGCCCCAGCATTTT
CSVVDRYNQPQHF
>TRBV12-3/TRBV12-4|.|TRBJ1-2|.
TGTGCCAGCAGTAACTGGGGGGTATCTTATGGCTACACCTTC
CASSNWGVSYGYTF
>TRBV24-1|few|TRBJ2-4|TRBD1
TGTGCCACCAGTGATCCGGGACAGGGACACATTCAGTACTTC
CATSDPGQGHIQYF
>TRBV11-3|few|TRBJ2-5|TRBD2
TGTGCCAGCAGCCCCAGGACTAGCGGGAGGTTAGGGCAAGAGACCCAGTACTTC
CASSPRTSGRLGQETQYF
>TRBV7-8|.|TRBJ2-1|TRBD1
TGTGCCAGCAGCCTCATAACAGGGGGCTCTATCAATGAGCAGTTCTTC
CASSLITGGSINEQFF
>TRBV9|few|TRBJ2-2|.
TGTGCCAGCAGCGAAAGAGGCGCTGGCGGGGAGCTGTTTTTT
CASSERGAGGELFF
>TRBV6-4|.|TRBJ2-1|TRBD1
TGTGCCAGCAGTCAAACGGCCGGGACAGGGGATGAGCAGTTCTTC
CASSQTAGTGDEQFF
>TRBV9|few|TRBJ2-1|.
TGTGCCAGCAGCGTAGAGGGGCTAGCCTCCTACAATGAGCAGTTCTTC
CASSVEGLASYNEQFF
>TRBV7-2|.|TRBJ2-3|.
TGTGCCAGCACCAGGGACTCCGGCACAGAGACGCAGTATTTT
CASTRDSGTETQYF
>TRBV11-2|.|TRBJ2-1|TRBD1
TGTGCCAGCAGACCGGACAGGGGGAGGAATGAGCAGTTCTTC
CASRPDRGRNEQFF
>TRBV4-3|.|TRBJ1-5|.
TGCGCCAGCAGCCAAGAAACCGGGATCCGCAATCAGCCCCAGCATTTT
CASSQETGIRNQPQHF
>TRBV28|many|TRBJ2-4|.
TGTGCCAGCAGCCAGACAACAGCCAAAAACATTCAGTACTTC
CASSQTTAKNIQYF
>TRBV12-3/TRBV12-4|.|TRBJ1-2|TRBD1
TGTGCCAGCAGTTCTCGGACAGGGCAGAATGGCTACACCTTC
CASSSRTGQNGYTF